This TCR beta chain emerged from a study of control samples from healthy donors and cancer patients (TCRdb year 2020). Libraries were constructed by the immunoSEQ multiplex PCR assay. Entries here come from immuneACCESS through TCRdb and include only in-frame sequences with V and J called. Some clones fail to appear in such tables; in the studies checked, an unresolved V gene covers under half of the shortfall, and the cause of the remainder is unknown. This sample holds about 40,000 clones; about 93% were observed only once. Of the sample, around 3.6% is held by the ten largest clones. Including cysteine and phenylalanine, the CDR3 has 15 amino acids. Here the CDR3 DNA is all that survives: 45 bases in frame from base 1. As encoded in the germline V gene, CDR1 is MNHEY while CDR2 is SVGEGT. The junction shows trimming of 2 bases on V and 2 bases on J, and the gene matches do not reach 1 base of it.

On this clone itself: Its binding antigen is unknown. Base qualities are not at hand, and no much larger clone is one base apart.

The TCR originated in a woman between 50 and 59 years old in good health. The V gene is TRBV6-2 or TRBV6-3 and the J gene is TRBJ1-5; TRBD1 fits 9 bases in the junction. The material sequenced was blood. The CDR3 reads as follows: CASSYRDRGNQPQHF. In nucleotides, the sequence is TGTGCCAGCAGTTACCGGGACAGGGGCAATCAGCCCCAGCATTTT.